This paragraph covers one TCR beta chain sequence. Antigen specificity is unknown. Both 60 Vbeta primers and 13 Jbeta primers went into the PCR. Sequenced by immunoSEQ multiplex PCR; TCRdb stores in-frame clones only, minus some. The sample lists 95,000 to 100,000 clones, roughly three quarters seen once, with 0.76% in the top ten. V gave up 2 bases and J gave up 9 bases; unmatched junction bases: 3. Germline V lookup: CDR1 DFQATT, CDR2 SNEGSKA (reference sequence). This CDR3 contains 11 residues. The data are from a study of cytomegalovirus exposure and HLA in healthy donors. The study, taken as a whole, reports: Later analysis suggested most CMV-associated TCR beta chains were HLA-restricted.

J is TRBJ1-2 and V is TRBV20-1, with TRBD1 identical over 7 bases. This clonotype was sampled from a woman aged 55 to 70 in good health and CMV-seronegative. The sequencing sample was made of PBMCs. The CDR3: CSARQGVSYTF. In nucleotides, the CDR3 is TGCAGTGCTAGACAGGGGGTGAGCTACACCTTC.